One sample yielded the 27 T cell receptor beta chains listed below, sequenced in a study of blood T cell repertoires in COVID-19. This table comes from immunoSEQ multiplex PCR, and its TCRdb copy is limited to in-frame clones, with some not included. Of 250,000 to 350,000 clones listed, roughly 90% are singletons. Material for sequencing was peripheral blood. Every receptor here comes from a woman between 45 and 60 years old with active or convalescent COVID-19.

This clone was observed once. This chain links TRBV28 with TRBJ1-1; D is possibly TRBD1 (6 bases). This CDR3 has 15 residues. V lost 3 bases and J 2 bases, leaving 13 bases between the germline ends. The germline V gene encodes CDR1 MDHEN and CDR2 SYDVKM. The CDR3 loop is CASSLRGGANTEAFF. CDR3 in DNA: TGTGCCAGCAGTTTGCGTGGGGGGGCTAACACTGAAGCTTTCTTT.

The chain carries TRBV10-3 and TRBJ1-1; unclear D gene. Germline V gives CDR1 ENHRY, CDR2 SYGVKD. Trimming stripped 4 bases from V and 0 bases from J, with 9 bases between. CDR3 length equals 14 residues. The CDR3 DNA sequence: TGTGCCATCAGTGGTGGGCTGGTGAACACTGAAGCTTTCTTT. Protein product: CAISGGLVNTEAFF.

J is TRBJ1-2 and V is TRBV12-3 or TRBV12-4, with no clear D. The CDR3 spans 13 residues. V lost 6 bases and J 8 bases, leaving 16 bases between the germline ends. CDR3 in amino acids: CASRSRMFGGYTF. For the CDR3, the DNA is TGTGCCAGCAGGTCCCGAATGTTCGGGGGCTACACCTTC.

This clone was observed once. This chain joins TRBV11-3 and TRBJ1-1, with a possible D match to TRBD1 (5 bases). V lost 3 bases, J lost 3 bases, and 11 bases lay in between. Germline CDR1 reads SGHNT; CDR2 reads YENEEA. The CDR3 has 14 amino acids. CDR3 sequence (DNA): TGTGCCAGCAGCTTTAGGGGACTGGACACTGAAGCTTTCTTT. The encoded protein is CASSFRGLDTEAFF.

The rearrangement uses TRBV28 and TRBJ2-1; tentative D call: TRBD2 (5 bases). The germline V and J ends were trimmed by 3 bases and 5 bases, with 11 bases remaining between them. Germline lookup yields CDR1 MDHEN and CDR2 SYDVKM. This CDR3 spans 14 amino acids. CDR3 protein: CASSFFVGDNEQFF. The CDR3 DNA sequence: TGTGCCAGCAGTTTCTTCGTCGGGGACAATGAGCAGTTCTTC.

The CDR3 loop is CASSLDRGGYTF. As DNA, the CDR3 is TGTGCCAGCAGCTTGGATAGGGGCGGCTACACCTTC. The chain carries TRBV5-8 and TRBJ1-2, with a weak D call TRBD1 (5 bases). The V end was cut by 0 bases, the J end by 8 bases, with 8 bases between. The germline V gene encodes CDR1 SGHTS and CDR2 YDEGEE. The CDR3 runs 12 residues.

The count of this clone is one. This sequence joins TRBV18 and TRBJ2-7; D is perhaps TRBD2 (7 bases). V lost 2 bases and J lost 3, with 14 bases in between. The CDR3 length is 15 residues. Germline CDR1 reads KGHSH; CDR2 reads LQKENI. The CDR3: CASSPSLGGDYEQYF. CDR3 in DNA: TGTGCCAGCTCACCATCCTTAGGGGGGGACTACGAGCAGTACTTC. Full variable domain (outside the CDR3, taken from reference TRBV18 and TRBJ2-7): NAGVMQNPRHLVRRRGQEARLRCSPMKGHSHVYWYRQLPEEGLKFMVYLQKENIIDESGMPKERFSAEFPKEGPSILRIQQVVRGDSAAYFCASSPSLGGDYEQYFGPGTRLTVT.

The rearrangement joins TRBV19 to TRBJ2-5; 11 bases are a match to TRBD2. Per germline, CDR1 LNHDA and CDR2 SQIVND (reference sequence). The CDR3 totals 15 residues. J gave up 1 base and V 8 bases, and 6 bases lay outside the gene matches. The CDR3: CASGPGTSGQETQYF. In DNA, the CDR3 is TGTGCCAGTGGCCCCGGGACTAGCGGCCAAGAGACCCAGTACTTC.

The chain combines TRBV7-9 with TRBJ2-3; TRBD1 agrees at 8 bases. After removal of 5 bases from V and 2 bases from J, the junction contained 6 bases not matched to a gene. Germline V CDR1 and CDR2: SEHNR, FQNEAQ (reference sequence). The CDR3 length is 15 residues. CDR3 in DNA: TGTGCCAGCAGCCCCTGGACAGGGATCACAGATACGCAGTATTTT. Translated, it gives CASSPWTGITDTQYF.

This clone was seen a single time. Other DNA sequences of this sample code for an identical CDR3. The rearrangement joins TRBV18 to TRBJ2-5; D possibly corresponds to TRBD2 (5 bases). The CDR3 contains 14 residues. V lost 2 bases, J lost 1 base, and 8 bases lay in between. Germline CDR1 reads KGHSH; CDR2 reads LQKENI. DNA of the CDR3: TGTGCCAGCTCACCAGGACTGACCCAAGAGACCCAGTACTTC. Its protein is CASSPGLTQETQYF.

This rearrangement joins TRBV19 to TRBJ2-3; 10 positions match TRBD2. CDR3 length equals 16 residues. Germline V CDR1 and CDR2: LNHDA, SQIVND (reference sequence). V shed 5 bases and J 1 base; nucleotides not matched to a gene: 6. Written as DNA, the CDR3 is TGTGCCAGTAGTTCCGCCACTAGCGGGGGCACAGATACGCAGTATTTT. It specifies CASSSATSGGTDTQYF.

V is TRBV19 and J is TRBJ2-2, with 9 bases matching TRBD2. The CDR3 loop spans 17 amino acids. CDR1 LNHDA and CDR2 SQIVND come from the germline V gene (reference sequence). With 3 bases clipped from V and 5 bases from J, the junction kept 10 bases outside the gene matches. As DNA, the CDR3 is TGTGCCAGTAGTATCGGCCTAGCGGGAAGAAGAACCGGGGAGCTGTTTTTT. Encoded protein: CASSIGLAGRRTGELFF.

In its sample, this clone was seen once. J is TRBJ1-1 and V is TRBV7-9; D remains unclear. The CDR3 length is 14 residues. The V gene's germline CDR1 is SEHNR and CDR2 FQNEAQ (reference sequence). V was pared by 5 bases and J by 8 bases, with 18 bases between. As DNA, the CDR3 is TGTGCCAGCAGCATCAGTTACATGGAGAAGGAAGCTTTCTTT. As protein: CASSISYMEKEAFF.

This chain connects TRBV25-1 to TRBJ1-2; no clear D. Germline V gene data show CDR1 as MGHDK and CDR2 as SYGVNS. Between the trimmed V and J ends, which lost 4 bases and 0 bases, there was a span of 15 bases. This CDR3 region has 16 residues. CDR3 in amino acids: CASSGPYGSANYGYTF. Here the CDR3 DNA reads TGTGCCAGCAGTGGCCCGTACGGGTCGGCTAACTATGGCTACACCTTC.

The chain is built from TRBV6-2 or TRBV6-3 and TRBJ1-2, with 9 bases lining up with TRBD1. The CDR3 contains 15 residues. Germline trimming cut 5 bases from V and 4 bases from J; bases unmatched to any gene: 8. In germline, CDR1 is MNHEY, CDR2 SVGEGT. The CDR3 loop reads CASSRSTGGGYGYTF. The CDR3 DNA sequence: TGTGCCAGCAGTAGAAGCACAGGGGGCGGCTATGGCTACACCTTC.

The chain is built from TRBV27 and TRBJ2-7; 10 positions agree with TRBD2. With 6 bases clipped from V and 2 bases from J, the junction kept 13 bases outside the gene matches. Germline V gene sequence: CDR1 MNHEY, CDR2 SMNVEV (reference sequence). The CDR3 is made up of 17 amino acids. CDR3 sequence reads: CASRLTSGFKGPYEQYF. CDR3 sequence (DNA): TGTGCCAGCAGGCTGACTAGCGGGTTTAAGGGTCCCTACGAGCAGTACTTC.

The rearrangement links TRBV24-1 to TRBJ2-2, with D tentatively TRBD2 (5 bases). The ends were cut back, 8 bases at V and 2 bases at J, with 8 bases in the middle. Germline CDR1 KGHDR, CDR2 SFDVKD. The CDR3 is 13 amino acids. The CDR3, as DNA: TGTGCCACCAACCGGGGAAACACCGGGGAGCTGTTTTTT. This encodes CATNRGNTGELFF.

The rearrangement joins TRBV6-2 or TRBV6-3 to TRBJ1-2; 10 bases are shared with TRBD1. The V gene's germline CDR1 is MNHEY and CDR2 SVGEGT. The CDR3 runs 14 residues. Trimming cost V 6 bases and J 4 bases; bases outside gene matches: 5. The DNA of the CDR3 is TGTGCCAGCAGCCGGGACAGGGGAGGCTATGGCTACACCTTC. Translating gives CASSRDRGGYGYTF.

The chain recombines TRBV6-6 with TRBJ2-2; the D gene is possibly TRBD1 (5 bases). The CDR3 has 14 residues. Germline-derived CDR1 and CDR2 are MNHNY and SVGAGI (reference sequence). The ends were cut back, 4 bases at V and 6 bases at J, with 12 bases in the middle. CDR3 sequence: CASSWQGPSGELFF. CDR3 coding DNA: TGTGCCAGCAGTTGGCAGGGCCCGTCCGGGGAGCTGTTTTTT.

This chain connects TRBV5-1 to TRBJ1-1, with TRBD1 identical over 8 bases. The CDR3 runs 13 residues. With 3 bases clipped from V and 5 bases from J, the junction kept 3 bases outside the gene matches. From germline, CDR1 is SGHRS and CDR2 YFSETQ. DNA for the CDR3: TGCGCCAGCAGCTCACGGACAGGGACTGAAGCTTTCTTT. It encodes CASSSRTGTEAFF.

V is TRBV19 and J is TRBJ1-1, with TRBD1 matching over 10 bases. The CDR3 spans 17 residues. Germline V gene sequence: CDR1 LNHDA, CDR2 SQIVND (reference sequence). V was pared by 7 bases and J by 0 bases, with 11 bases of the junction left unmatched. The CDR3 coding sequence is TGTGCCAGTATCTCGTCGACAGGGGGCTTTATGAACACTGAAGCTTTCTTT. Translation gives CASISSTGGFMNTEAFF.

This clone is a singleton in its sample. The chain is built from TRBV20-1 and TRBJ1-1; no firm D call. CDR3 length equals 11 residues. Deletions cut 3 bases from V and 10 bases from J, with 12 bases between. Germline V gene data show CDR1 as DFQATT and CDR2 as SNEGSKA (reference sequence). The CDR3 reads CSASRLPGAFF. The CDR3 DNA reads TGCAGTGCTAGTCGTTTACCGGGAGCTTTCTTT.

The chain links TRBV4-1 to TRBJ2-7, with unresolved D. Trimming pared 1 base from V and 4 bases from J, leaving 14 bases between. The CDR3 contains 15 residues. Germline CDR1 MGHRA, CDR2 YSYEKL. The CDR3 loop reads CASSQGAVADYEQYF. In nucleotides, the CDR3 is TGCGCCAGCAGCCAAGGAGCCGTTGCGGATTACGAGCAGTACTTC.

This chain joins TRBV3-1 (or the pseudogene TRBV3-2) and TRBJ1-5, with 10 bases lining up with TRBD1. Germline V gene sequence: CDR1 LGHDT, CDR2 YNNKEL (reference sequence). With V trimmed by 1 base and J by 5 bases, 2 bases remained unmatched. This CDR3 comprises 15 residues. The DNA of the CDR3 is TGTGCCAGCAGCCAAGCCGGGACAGGGGATCAGCCCCAGCATTTT. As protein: CASSQAGTGDQPQHF.

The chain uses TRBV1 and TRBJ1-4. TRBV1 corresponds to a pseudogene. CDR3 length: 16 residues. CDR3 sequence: CTSSPIVLSPGEKLFF. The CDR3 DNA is TGCACCAGCAGCCCCATCGTCCTCTCTCCGGGTGAAAAACTGTTTTTT.

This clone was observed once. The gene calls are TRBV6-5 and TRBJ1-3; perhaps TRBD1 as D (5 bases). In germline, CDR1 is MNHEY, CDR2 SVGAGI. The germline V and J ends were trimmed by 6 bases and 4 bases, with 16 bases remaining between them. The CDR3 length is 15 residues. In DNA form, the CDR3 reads TGTGCCAGCAGCGGCGGGACCAGTGGGGGAAACACCATATATTTT. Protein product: CASSGGTSGGNTIYF.

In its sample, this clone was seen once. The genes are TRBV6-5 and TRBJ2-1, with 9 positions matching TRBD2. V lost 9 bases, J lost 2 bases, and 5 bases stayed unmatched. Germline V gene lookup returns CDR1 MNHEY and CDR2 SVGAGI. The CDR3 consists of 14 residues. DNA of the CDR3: TGTGCCAGTGCGACTAGCGGAACCTACAATGAGCAGTTCTTC. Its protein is CASATSGTYNEQFF.